A single sample is the source of the 10 T cell receptor beta chains below, sequenced in a study of neurological immune-mediated disorders. From the 5' RACE reads, TCRdb called clonotypes with MiXCR, one entry per CDR3 protein. In the table there are tens of thousands of distinct CDR3 sequences, roughly 4.3% of which are singletons. Sequenced input: PBMCs. These receptors all stem from a man in his forties or fifties with multiple sclerosis.

This clonotype was detected a few times. The rearrangement joins TRBV18 to TRBJ2-1; tentatively, D is TRBD1 or TRBD2 (5 bases each). The germline V gene encodes CDR1 KGHSH and CDR2 LQKENI. CDR3 size: 14 residues. V lost 3 bases, J lost 9 bases, and 15 bases lay in between. Written as DNA, the CDR3 is TGTGCCAGCTCACCGTCCGGTCTGAGGGGTGAGCAGTTCTTC. It is translated as CASSPSGLRGEQFF.

This clonotype was found many times. The chain employs TRBV14 and TRBJ2-5; no definite D call. The CDR3 sequence is 13 residues long. V lost 6 bases to trimming and J lost 4 bases, with 12 bases between them. Germline CDR1 and CDR2: SGHDN and FVKESK. CDR3 amino acids: CASSDGLGETQYF. CDR3 bases: TGTGCCAGCAGTGACGGGTTGGGAGAGACCCAGTACTTC. Complete variable domain (other parts from reference TRBV14 and TRBJ2-5): EAGVTQFPSHSVIEKGQTVTLRCDPISGHDNLYWYRRVMGKEIKFLLHFVKESKQDESGMPNNRFLAERTGGTYSTLKVQPAELEDSGVYFCASSDGLGETQYFGPGTRLLVL.

The table lists this clonotype with many counts. This chain uses TRBV10-2 with TRBJ1-5; D might be TRBD1 (6 bases). The CDR3 consists of 16 residues. CDR1 is WSHSY and CDR2 is SAAADI in the germline V gene. V lost 6 bases to trimming and J lost 1 base, with 16 bases between them. The CDR3 reads CASRGHGVESNQPQHF. Written as DNA, the CDR3 is TGCGCCAGCAGGGGACACGGGGTGGAAAGCAATCAGCCCCAGCATTTT.

As regards this clonotype: A junction boundary mismatches the germline segment, possibly from a read error. The chain uses TRBV5-1 and TRBJ1-5, with D perhaps TRBD1 (5 bases). CDR1 SGHRS and CDR2 YFSETQ come from the germline V gene. The CDR3 sequence is 13 residues long. As DNA, the CDR3 is TGCGCCAGCAGTGGGGGGGATGGCCAGCCCCAGAATTTT. As protein: CASSGGDGQPQNF.

This clonotype has a count of ten or more. The gene calls are TRBV28 and TRBJ2-1; D is perhaps TRBD1 or TRBD2 (7 bases each). Germline V lookup: CDR1 MDHEN, CDR2 SYDVKM. The CDR3 length is 13 residues. Trimming stripped 5 bases from V and 9 bases from J, with 14 bases between. The CDR3 coding sequence is TGTGCCAGCAGTCCCAGGGGGGGCGGTGAGCAGTTCTTC. It yields the protein CASSPRGGGEQFF.

This clonotype has a handful of counts. The chain has TRBV11-3 and TRBJ2-1, with 7 bases aligning to TRBD2. The CDR3 has 14 amino acids. Losses at the gene ends were 4 bases for V and 4 bases for J; bases not matched to a gene: 4. Germline CDR1 and CDR2: SGHNT and YENEEA. Here the CDR3 reads CASSWEGYYNEQFF. The CDR3 nucleotides read TGTGCCAGCAGCTGGGAGGGGTATTACAATGAGCAGTTCTTC.

This clonotype was detected many times. The gene calls are TRBV29-1 and TRBJ2-5; D ambiguous. Germline CDR1 is SQVTM and CDR2 is ANQGSEA. Deletions cut 5 bases from V and 2 bases from J, with 9 bases between. This CDR3 is built from 12 residues. The CDR3 sequence is CSVFGQQETQYF. The CDR3 region has the DNA TGCAGCGTTTTTGGCCAGCAAGAGACCCAGTACTTC.

The chain combines TRBV7-8 with TRBJ2-7; the match to TRBD1 covers 7 bases. The CDR3 has 13 amino acids. The junction had 4 bases not matched to a gene; V was cut back by 6 bases and J by 2 bases. Germline V lookup: CDR1 SGHVS, CDR2 FQNEAQ. CDR3 loop: CASRPRGTYEQYF. Written as DNA, the CDR3 is TGTGCCAGCAGGCCCAGGGGGACCTACGAGCAGTACTTC.

This clonotype was picked up many times. The chain employs TRBV9 and TRBJ2-1, with unresolved D. Germline V gene sequence: CDR1 SGDLS, CDR2 YYNGEE. The V end lost 4 bases, the J end lost 4 bases, and 9 bases lay between the germline ends. The CDR3 has 13 residues. CDR3 residues: CASSPSDYNEQFF. In DNA, the CDR3 is TGTGCCAGCAGCCCCAGCGATTACAATGAGCAGTTCTTC.

In its sample, this clonotype was seen many times. The V and J genes are TRBV7-3 and TRBJ2-2; D may be TRBD1 or TRBD2 (5 bases each). Germline V CDR1 and CDR2: SGHTA, FQGTGA. V dropped 4 bases and J dropped 4 bases, with 10 bases sitting between them. The CDR3 is made up of 14 amino acids. The chain's CDR3 is CASSSGRATGELFF. For the CDR3, the DNA is TGTGCCAGCAGCTCGGGGCGGGCCACCGGGGAGCTGTTTTTT. Drawing the rest from reference TRBV7-3 and TRBJ2-2, the complete variable domain is GAGVSQTPSNKVTEKGKYVELRCDPISGHTALYWYRQSLGQGPEFLIYFQGTGAADDSGLPNDRFFAVRPEGSVSTLKIQRTERGDSAVYLCASSSGRATGELFFGEGSRLTVL.